The 14 T cell receptor beta chains below come from one sample, sequenced in a study of blood T cell repertoires in COVID-19. This table comes from immunoSEQ multiplex PCR, and its TCRdb copy is limited to in-frame clones, with some not included. The sample lists 350,000 to 400,000 clones; 75% to 90% were seen once. Sequencing input: PBMCs or T cells enriched from blood (not recorded which). The receptors were sampled from a man in his late teens or twenties who had recovered from COVID-19.

The chain recombines TRBV6-5 with TRBJ1-6, with D tentatively TRBD1 (5 bases). In germline, CDR1 is MNHEY, CDR2 SVGAGI. The CDR3 covers 15 residues. Trimming took 8 bases from V and 8 from J, leaving 19 bases between them. CDR3 bases: TGTGCCAGCGGACCCGGGTCAGGGTGGGATTCACCCCTCCACTTT. Protein: CASGPGSGWDSPLHF.

As regards this clone: The sample holds other DNA sequences that translate to the same CDR3. This sequence joins TRBV6-5 and TRBJ2-7, with a possible D match to TRBD2 (5 bases). The CDR3 sequence is 13 residues long. CDR1 is MNHEY, CDR2 SVGAGI, per germline. V lost 0 bases and J lost 4, with 7 bases in between. Here the CDR3 reads CASSYSRGYEQYF. The CDR3 bases are TGTGCCAGCAGTTACTCGAGAGGGTACGAGCAGTACTTC.

This chain connects TRBV4-1 to TRBJ1-2; D ambiguous. Germline loops: CDR1 MGHRA, CDR2 YSYEKL. This CDR3 is 15 amino acids long. Between the trimmed V and J ends, which lost 0 bases and 4 bases, there was a span of 12 bases. The DNA of the CDR3 is TGCGCCAGCAGCCAAGAAGAATCCTGGAGCTATGGCTACACCTTC. Its translation is CASSQEESWSYGYTF.

V and J are TRBV7-9 and TRBJ2-3, with D perhaps TRBD1 (6 bases). CDR1 SEHNR and CDR2 FQNEAQ come from the germline V gene (reference sequence). Trimming removed 7 bases at V and 2 bases at J, with 16 bases between. This CDR3 is 15 amino acids long. In DNA form, the CDR3 reads TGTGCCAGCATTACCGAGGGGGATGTCACAGATACGCAGTATTTT. Protein product: CASITEGDVTDTQYF.

The chain combines TRBV18 with TRBJ1-1; TRBD1 matches 7 bases. Trimming took 4 bases from V and 4 from J; bases not matched to a gene: 6. The CDR3 runs 14 residues. Germline V gene lookup returns CDR1 KGHSH and CDR2 LQKENI. The CDR3 DNA follows: TGTGCCAGCTCACTGTCGACAGGGTCCACTGAAGCTTTCTTT. It yields the protein CASSLSTGSTEAFF.

The rearrangement uses TRBV9 and TRBJ1-2; 9 nucleotides align to TRBD1. CDR3 length: 15 residues. Germline CDR1 and CDR2: SGDLS and YYNGEE. The junction had 10 bases not matched to a gene; V was cut back by 3 bases and J by 7 bases. The CDR3 DNA reads TGTGCCAGCAGCGCTTCCCCGGGACAGGGTTCTGGCTACACCTTC. It is translated as CASSASPGQGSGYTF.

The chain joins TRBV3-1 (or the pseudogene TRBV3-2) to TRBJ2-1; 7 bases fit TRBD2. Germline V gives CDR1 LGHDT, CDR2 YNNKEL (reference sequence). Trimming cost V 5 bases and J 6 bases; bases outside gene matches: 4. The CDR3 has 13 amino acids. The DNA of the CDR3 is TGTGCCAGCAGCATTCTAGCGGCCAATGAGCAGTTCTTC. As protein: CASSILAANEQFF.

V usage is TRBV1 and J usage is TRBJ2-1; the table's TRBD2 call for D was not verified on the DNA. TRBV1 is a pseudogene segment. The CDR3 spans 17 residues. As DNA, the CDR3 is TGCATTACTCAAGCCGAGCGTGGCGGGAGACTGTACAATGAGCAGTTCTTC. This encodes CITQAERGGRLYNEQFF.

The chain links TRBV27 to TRBJ2-1; 8 bases match TRBD2. This CDR3 has 15 residues. The germline V gene encodes CDR1 MNHEY and CDR2 SMNVEV (reference sequence). Losses at the gene ends were 5 bases for V and 4 bases for J; bases not matched to a gene: 7. CDR3 nucleotide sequence: TGTGCCAGCAGTCTACTTAGCGGGGCTTACAATGAGCAGTTCTTC. This encodes CASSLLSGAYNEQFF.

Comments on this clone: Different DNA sequences within this sample yield the same CDR3. V and J are TRBV7-9 and TRBJ1-1; 7 nucleotides align to TRBD1. CDR1 is SEHNR, CDR2 FQNEAQ, per germline (reference sequence). CDR3 length: 14 amino acids. The junction had 1 base not matched to a gene; V was cut back by 3 bases and J by 0 bases. DNA for the CDR3: TGTGCCAGCAGCTTGGGACAGCTGAACACTGAAGCTTTCTTT. Its translation: CASSLGQLNTEAFF.

This rearrangement joins TRBV12-2 to TRBJ2-2; TRBD1 was called by the table and not checked on the DNA. TRBV12-2 represents a pseudogene. This CDR3 is built from 18 residues. The chain's CDR3 is CASRSTPRGTGSTGELFF. The DNA for the CDR3 is TGTGCAAGTCGCTCTACCCCGCGGGGGACAGGGAGCACCGGGGAGCTGTTTTTT.

In its sample, this clone was seen a few times. V gene TRBV12-5 combines with J gene TRBJ1-5, with 8 bases aligning to TRBD1. CDR3 length equals 15 residues. Germline V CDR1 and CDR2: LGHNT, FRNRAP. Unmatched junction bases numbered 10, after V lost 5 bases and J lost 7 bases. The CDR3 here is CASGRAGGGEQPQHF. CDR3 DNA sequence: TGTGCTAGTGGTCGGGCAGGGGGCGGAGAACAGCCCCAGCATTTT.

The chain recombines TRBV5-8 with TRBJ2-2; a weak D match, TRBD1 (5 bases). The germline gives CDR1 SGHTS, CDR2 YDEGEE. V dropped 1 base and J dropped 8 bases, with 9 bases sitting between them. The CDR3 spans 13 residues. CDR3: CASSLFRVGELFF. Written as DNA, the CDR3 is TGTGCCAGCAGCTTGTTCAGGGTAGGGGAGCTGTTTTTT. The whole variable domain, remainder taken from reference TRBV5-8 and TRBJ2-2, is EAGVTQSPTHLIKTRGQQATLRCSPISGHTSVYWYQQALGLGLQFLLWYDEGEERNRGNFPPRFSGRQFPNYSSELNVNALELEDSALYLCASSLFRVGELFFGEGSRLTVL.

Note on this clone: The sample holds other DNA sequences that translate to the same CDR3. The rearrangement joins TRBV4-3 to TRBJ1-5; no reliable D call. This CDR3 is 15 amino acids long. V was cut by 0 bases and J by 0 bases, with 6 bases left in between. The V gene's germline CDR1 is LGHNA and CDR2 YSLEER. CDR3 protein: CASSQDRFSNQPQHF. Here the CDR3 DNA reads TGCGCCAGCAGCCAAGACAGGTTTAGCAATCAGCCCCAGCATTTT.